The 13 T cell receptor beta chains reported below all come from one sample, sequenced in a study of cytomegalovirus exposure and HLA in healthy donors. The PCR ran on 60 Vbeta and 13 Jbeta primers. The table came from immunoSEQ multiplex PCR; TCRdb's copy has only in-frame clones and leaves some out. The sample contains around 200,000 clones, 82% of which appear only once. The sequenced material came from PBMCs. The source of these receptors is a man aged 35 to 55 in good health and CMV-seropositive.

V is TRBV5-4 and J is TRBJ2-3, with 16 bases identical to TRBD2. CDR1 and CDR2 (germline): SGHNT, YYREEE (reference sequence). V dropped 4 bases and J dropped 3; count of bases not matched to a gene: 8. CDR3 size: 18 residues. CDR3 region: CASSPGTSGREGTDTQYF. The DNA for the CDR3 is TGTGCCAGCAGCCCGGGGACTAGCGGGAGGGAAGGGACAGATACGCAGTATTTT.

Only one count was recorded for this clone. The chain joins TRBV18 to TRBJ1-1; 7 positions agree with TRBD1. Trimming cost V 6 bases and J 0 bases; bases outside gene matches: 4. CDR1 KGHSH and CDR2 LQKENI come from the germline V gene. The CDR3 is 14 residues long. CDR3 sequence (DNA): TGTGCCAGCTCTAGGGACAGTTTGAACACTGAAGCTTTCTTT. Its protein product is CASSRDSLNTEAFF.

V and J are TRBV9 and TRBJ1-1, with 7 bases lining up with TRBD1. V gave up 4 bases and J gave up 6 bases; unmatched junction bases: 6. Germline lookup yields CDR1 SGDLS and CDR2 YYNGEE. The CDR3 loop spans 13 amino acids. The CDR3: CASSLRQGAEAFF. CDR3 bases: TGTGCCAGCAGCCTTCGACAGGGTGCTGAAGCTTTCTTT.

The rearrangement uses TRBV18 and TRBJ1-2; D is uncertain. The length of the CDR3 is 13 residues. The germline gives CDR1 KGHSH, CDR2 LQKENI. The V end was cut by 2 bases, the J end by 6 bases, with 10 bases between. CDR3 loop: CASSPSGLDGYTF. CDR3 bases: TGTGCCAGCTCACCATCGGGTTTGGATGGCTACACCTTC.

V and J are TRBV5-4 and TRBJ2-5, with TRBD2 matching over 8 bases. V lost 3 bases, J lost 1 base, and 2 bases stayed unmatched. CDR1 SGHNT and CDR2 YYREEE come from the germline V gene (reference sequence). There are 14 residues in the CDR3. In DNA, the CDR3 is TGTGCCAGCAGCTCACTAGCGGTCCAAGAGACCCAGTACTTC. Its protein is CASSSLAVQETQYF.

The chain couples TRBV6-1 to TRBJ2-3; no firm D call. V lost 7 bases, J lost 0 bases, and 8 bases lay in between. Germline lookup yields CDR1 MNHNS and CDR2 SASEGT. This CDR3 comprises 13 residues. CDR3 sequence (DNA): TGTGCCAGCAACTGGCGGAGCACAGATACGCAGTATTTT. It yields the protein CASNWRSTDTQYF.

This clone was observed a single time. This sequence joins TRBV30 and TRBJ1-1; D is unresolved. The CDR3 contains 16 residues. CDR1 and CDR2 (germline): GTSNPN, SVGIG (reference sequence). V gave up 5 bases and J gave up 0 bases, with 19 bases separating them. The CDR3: CAWARGKGTMNTEAFF. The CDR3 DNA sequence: TGTGCCTGGGCCCGAGGGAAGGGTACCATGAACACTGAAGCTTTCTTT. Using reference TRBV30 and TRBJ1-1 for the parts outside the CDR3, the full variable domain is SQTIHQWPATLVQPVGSPLSLECTVEGTSNPNLYWYRQAAGRGLQLLFYSVGIGQISSEVPQNLSASRPQDRQFILSSKKLLLSDSGFYLCAWARGKGTMNTEAFFGQGTRLTVV.

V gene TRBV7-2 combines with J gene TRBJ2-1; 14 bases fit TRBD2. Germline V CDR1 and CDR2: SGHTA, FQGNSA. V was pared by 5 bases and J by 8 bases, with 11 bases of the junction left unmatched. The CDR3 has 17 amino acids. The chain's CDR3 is CASSPRLAGGPLDEQFF. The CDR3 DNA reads TGTGCCAGCAGCCCCAGACTAGCGGGAGGGCCTTTAGATGAGCAGTTCTTC.

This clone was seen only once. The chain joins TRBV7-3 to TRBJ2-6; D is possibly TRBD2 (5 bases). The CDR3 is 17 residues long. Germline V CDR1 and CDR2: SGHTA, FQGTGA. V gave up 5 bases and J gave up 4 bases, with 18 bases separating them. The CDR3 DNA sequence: TGTGCCAGCAGCCCAGGACGGGGTGAGGCCGGGGCCAACGTCCTGACTTTC. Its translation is CASSPGRGEAGANVLTF.

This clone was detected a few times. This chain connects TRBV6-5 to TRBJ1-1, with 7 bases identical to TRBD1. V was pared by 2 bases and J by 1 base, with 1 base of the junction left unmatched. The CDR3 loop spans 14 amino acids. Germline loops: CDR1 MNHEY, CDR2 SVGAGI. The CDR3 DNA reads TGTGCCAGCAGTTACCGACAGGGGAACACTGAAGCTTTCTTT. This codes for CASSYRQGNTEAFF.

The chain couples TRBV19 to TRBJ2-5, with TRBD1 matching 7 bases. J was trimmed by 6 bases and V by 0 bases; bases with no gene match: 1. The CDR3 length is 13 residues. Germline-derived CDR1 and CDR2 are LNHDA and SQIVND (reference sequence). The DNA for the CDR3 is TGTGCCAGTAGTATAGACAGGGGGAAGACCCAGTACTTC. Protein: CASSIDRGKTQYF.

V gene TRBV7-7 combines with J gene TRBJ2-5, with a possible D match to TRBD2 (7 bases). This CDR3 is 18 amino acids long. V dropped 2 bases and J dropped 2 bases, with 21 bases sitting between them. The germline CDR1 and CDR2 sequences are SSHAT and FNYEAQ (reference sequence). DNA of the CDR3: TGTGCCAGCAGCTTATTGGCGAGGGGGGGTGGAGTTCAAGAGACCCAGTACTTC. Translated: CASSLLARGGGVQETQYF.

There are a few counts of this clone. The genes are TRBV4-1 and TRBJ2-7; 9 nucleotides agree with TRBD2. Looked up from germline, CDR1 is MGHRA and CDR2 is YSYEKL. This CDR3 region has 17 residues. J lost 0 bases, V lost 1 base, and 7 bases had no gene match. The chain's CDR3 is CASSQGLGGRDSYEQYV. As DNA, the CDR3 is TGCGCCAGCAGCCAAGGCCTCGGCGGGAGGGACTCCTACGAGCAGTACGTC.